The rows below give T cell receptor beta chains drawn from one sample of a study of blood T cell repertoires in COVID-19. Some clones are missing from TCRdb's copy, which holds only in-frame ones; the method was immunoSEQ multiplex PCR. Among under 300,000 clones, around 82% were seen once, and the ten largest hold approximately 5%. The specimen was peripheral blood. These receptors all stem from a woman aged 80 or over with active or convalescent COVID-19. The CDR3 runs from the conserved cysteine through the conserved F or W. A D gene is named only where the DNA matches it firmly. Size values are once, few and many counts, or a class for expanded clones, and some rows have none.

J	V	size	D	DNA	CDR3
TRBJ1-2	TRBV28	few	NA	TGTGCCAGCACCCAGTCGGGGAGGAGCTATGGCTACACCTTC	CASTQSGRSYGYTF
TRBJ2-5	TRBV5-4	NA	TRBD2	TGTGCCAGCAGCCTAGCGGGGGCCCAAGAGACCCAGTACTTC	CASSLAGAQETQYF
TRBJ2-5	TRBV18	few	NA	TGTGCCAGCTCACCACAATGGCACAGACCCAACCAAGAGACCCAGTACTTC	CASSPQWHRPNQETQYF
TRBJ1-1	TRBV5-6	NA	TRBD1	TGTGCCAGCAGCTCATCCGGGACAGCTCATCTTGAAGCTTTCTTT	CASSSSGTAHLEAFF
TRBJ1-1	TRBV5-1	few	NA	TGCGCCAGCAGGGGGCGGGACGCTGAAGCTTTCTTT	CASRGRDAEAFF
TRBJ1-1	TRBV28	once	NA	TGTGCCAGCAGCTCCGCCGCAGGGTTTCCTGAAGCTTTCTTT	CASSSAAGFPEAFF
TRBJ2-7	TRBV29-1	NA	NA	TGCAGCGTTGAAGTCGCAGGGGTAGGGTACGAGCAGTACTTC	CSVEVAGVGYEQYF
TRBJ1-5	TRBV6-5	NA	TRBD1	TGTGCCAGCAGAGGACAGGGGGGACAGCCCCAGCATTTT	CASRGQGGQPQHF
TRBJ2-3	TRBV7-9	NA	TRBD2	TGTGCCAGCAGCCCGAATCTAGCGGGCAGCACAGATACGCAGTATTTT	CASSPNLAGSTDTQYF
TRBJ2-7	TRBV28	NA	TRBD2	TGTGCCAGCAGCCTCCGAACCGGGACTAGCGGCTACGAGCAGTACTTC	CASSLRTGTSGYEQYF
TRBJ2-1	TRBV5-1	NA	TRBD2	TGCGCCAGCAGCGACACTAGCGGGAGCTCCTACAATGAGCAGTTCTTC	CASSDTSGSSYNEQFF
TRBJ2-1	TRBV11-3	NA	TRBD2	TGTGCCAGCAGCTTAGACGCACATAGCGGGAGAGATGAGCAGTTCTTC	CASSLDAHSGRDEQFF
TRBJ1-2	TRBV10-3	once	NA	TGTGCCATCAGCCAAAACTATGGCTACACCTTC	CAISQNYGYTF
TRBJ2-7	TRBV5-1	NA	NA	TGCGCCAGCAGCGCACGGACTGAGGGCTCCTACGAGCAGTACTTC	CASSARTEGSYEQYF
TRBJ1-3	TRBV2	NA	NA	TGTGCCAGCAAATCAGACTCGCTTACCCGGGGCACCATATATTTT	CASKSDSLTRGTIYF
TRBJ2-4	TRBV5-1	NA	TRBD2	TGCGCCAGCAGCTTGGCGACGCGGGAGAGTGGAAACATTCAGTACTTC	CASSLATRESGNIQYF
TRBJ1-5	TRBV6-1	NA	TRBD1	TGTGCCAGCAGTGCTCCACCGGGACAGAGGAATCAGCCCCAGCATTTT	CASSAPPGQRNQPQHF
TRBJ2-1	TRBV28	NA	NA	TGTGCCACCCAGAGGGGGCGGCGGGGTGAGCAGTTCTTC	CATQRGRRGEQFF
TRBJ2-1	TRBV11-2	NA	TRBD2	TGTGCCAGCATCAAATGGGCTAGCGGGTACAATGAGCAGTTCTTC	CASIKWASGYNEQFF
TRBJ2-6	TRBV28	NA	NA	TGTGCCAGCAGACCCCGGGGTTCTGGGGCCAACGTCCTGACTTTC	CASRPRGSGANVLTF
TRBJ1-5	TRBV18	NA	NA	TGTGCCAGCTCACCAGGCGGGGGACAGCCCCAGCATTTT	CASSPGGGQPQHF
TRBJ1-1	TRBV25-1	few	NA	TGTGCCAGCAGTGAATTTATAGGCCTGGGGCAGAACACTGAAGCTTTCTTT	CASSEFIGLGQNTEAFF
TRBJ2-1	TRBV5-1	NA	TRBD1	TGCGCCAGCAGCTTGGCCCAAGAATGGCGACAGGGGGTTTCCAATGAGCAGTTCTTC	CASSLAQEWRQGVSNEQFF
TRBJ2-5	TRBV2	NA	TRBD2	TGTGCCAGCAGTCGGGAGGGCGGGGAGACCCAGTACTTC	CASSREGGETQYF
TRBJ2-5	TRBV5-1	NA	TRBD1	TGCGCCAGCAGCTCAACGACAGGGCAAGAGACCCAGTACTTC	CASSSTTGQETQYF
TRBJ1-5	TRBV19	NA	NA	TGTGCCAGTAGTATGGAGGGAGGCAATCAGCCCCAGCATTTT	CASSMEGGNQPQHF
TRBJ1-2	TRBV10-1	NA	NA	TGCGCCAGCAGTGAGTCCAGTATCAATGGCTACACCTTC	CASSESSINGYTF
TRBJ1-5	TRBV24-1	NA	TRBD1	TGTGCCACCAGTGACATTCATATGGACAGGGATAATCAGCCCCAGCATTTT	CATSDIHMDRDNQPQHF